A single T cell receptor beta chain is shown here with its context. This sample was included in a study of T cell responses to AZD1222 COVID-19 vaccine. With 4 bases clipped from V and 1 base from J, the junction kept 6 bases outside the gene matches. Germline V CDR1 and CDR2: SGHAT, FQNNGV. The CDR3 contains 15 residues. The method was immunoSEQ multiplex PCR; TCRdb's version includes in-frame clones alone and lacks a portion of them. The data contain 90,000 to 120,000 clones, 75% to 95% of them singletons. The sequence came from an adult who received the AZD1222 COVID-19 vaccine. The chain combines TRBV11-2 with TRBJ1-1; TRBD1 matches at 7 bases. Specimen: peripheral blood, collected 28 days after the second AZD1222 dose. The DNA for the CDR3 is TGTGCCAGCAGCTCACCGACAGGGCAGAACACTGAAGCTTTCTTT. Amino acid sequence: CASSSPTGQNTEAFF.